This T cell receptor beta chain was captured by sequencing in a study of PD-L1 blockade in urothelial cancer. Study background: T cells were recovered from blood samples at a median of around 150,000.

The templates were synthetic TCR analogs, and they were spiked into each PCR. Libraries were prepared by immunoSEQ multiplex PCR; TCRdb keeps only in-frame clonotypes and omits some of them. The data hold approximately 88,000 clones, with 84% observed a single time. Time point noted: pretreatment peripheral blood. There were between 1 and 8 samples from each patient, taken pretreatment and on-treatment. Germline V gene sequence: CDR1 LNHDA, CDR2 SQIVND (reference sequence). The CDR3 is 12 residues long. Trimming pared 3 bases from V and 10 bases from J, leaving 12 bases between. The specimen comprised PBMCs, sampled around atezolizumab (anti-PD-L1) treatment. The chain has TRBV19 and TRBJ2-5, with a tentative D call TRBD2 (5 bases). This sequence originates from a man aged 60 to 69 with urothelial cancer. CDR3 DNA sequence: TGTGCCAGTAGTATGACCGGGATCCACCAGTACTTC. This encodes CASSMTGIHQYF.